Below are 10 T cell receptor beta chains sequenced from a single sample in a study of neurological immune-mediated disorders. TCRdb independently ran MiXCR on the 5' RACE reads; one entry per CDR3 protein. The sample has roughly 56,000 distinct CDR3 sequences, approximately 3.6% seen once. Specimen: PBMCs. These receptors were collected from a woman aged 60 to 75 with multiple sclerosis.

The sample holds a few counts of this clonotype. V gene TRBV14 combines with J gene TRBJ2-7, with 8 bases matching TRBD1. CDR1 and CDR2 from the germline V gene are SGHDN and FVKESK. This CDR3 has 14 amino acids. Trimming took 1 base from V and 1 from J; bases not matched to a gene: 0. For the CDR3, the DNA is TGTGCCAGCAGCCAAGGGACAGGGTCCTACGAGCAGTACTTC. Translation: CASSQGTGSYEQYF.

In its sample, this clonotype was seen many times. This chain uses TRBV5-5 with TRBJ2-7; 7 nucleotides agree with TRBD1. V lost 2 bases and J lost 4; bases outside the gene matches: 3. Germline CDR1 is SGHKS and CDR2 is YYEKEE (reference sequence). The CDR3 sequence is 13 residues long. Here the CDR3 reads CASSLDRVYEQYF. The CDR3 nucleotides are TGTGCCAGCAGCTTAGACAGGGTTTACGAGCAGTACTTC.

There are many counts of this clonotype. The V gene is TRBV28, the J gene TRBJ2-7, with D perhaps TRBD1 (6 bases). The germline V and J ends were trimmed by 6 bases and 0 bases, with 9 bases remaining between them. Germline loops: CDR1 MDHEN, CDR2 SYDVKM. This CDR3 has 13 residues. The CDR3 here is CASSRQVSYEQYF. The CDR3 nucleotides read TGTGCCAGCAGCAGACAGGTCTCCTACGAGCAGTACTTC.

This clonotype was counted ten times or more. The V and J genes are TRBV10-1 and TRBJ2-3; 9 nucleotides line up with TRBD2. The V segment lost 3 bases and the J segment 5 bases; nucleotides outside the gene matches: 6. CDR1 and CDR2 from the germline V gene are WNHNN and SYGVQD (reference sequence). The CDR3 is made up of 15 amino acids. The CDR3 spells CASSETSGPGDTQYF. For the CDR3, the DNA is TGCGCCAGCAGTGAAACTAGCGGGCCCGGAGATACGCAGTATTTT.

This clonotype was seen at least ten times. The CDR3 region has the DNA TGTGCCAGCAGTTTTTTGGGCGGGGGTGCCGGGGAGCTGTTTTTT. Its translation: CASSFLGGGAGELFF. V is TRBV27 and J is TRBJ2-2, with 7 positions matching TRBD2. The CDR3 totals 15 residues. CDR1 is MNHEY and CDR2 is SMNVEV in the germline V gene (reference sequence). V gave up 3 bases and J gave up 6 bases; unmatched junction bases: 7.

The sample holds many counts of this clonotype. The rearrangement links TRBV5-4 to TRBJ2-2; D may be TRBD1 (6 bases). In germline, CDR1 is SGHNT, CDR2 YYREEE (reference sequence). The CDR3 has 15 residues. The V and J ends lost 5 bases and 5 bases respectively, with 16 bases between them. The CDR3 sequence: CASSQQGIETGELFF. CDR3 coding DNA: TGTGCCAGCAGTCAACAGGGTATTGAGACCGGGGAGCTGTTTTTT.

The table lists this clonotype with many counts. This chain uses TRBV28 with TRBJ1-6; no reliable D call. CDR1 is MDHEN, CDR2 SYDVKM, per germline. The CDR3 is 13 amino acids. V shed 6 bases and J shed 6 bases, with 9 bases lying between them. The CDR3 loop reads CASRTSANSPLHF. CDR3 sequence (DNA): TGTGCCAGCAGGACCTCGGCTAATTCACCCCTCCACTTT. Full variable domain (missing parts from reference TRBV28 and TRBJ1-6): DVKVTQSSRYLVKRTGEKVFLECVQDMDHENMFWYRQDPGLGLRLIYFSYDVKMKEKGDIPEGYSVSREKKERFSLILESASTNQTSMYLCASRTSANSPLHFGNGTRLTVT.

This clonotype was counted many times. The CDR3 loop is CASRRRTGDPYNEQFF. CDR3 DNA: TGTGCCAGCAGACGCCGGACAGGGGATCCCTACAATGAGCAGTTCTTC. V and J are TRBV12-3 or TRBV12-4 and TRBJ2-1; 9 bases line up with TRBD1. V lost 6 bases, J lost 2 bases, and 8 bases stayed unmatched. The CDR3 sequence is 16 residues long.

This clonotype was picked up many times. The chain links TRBV3-1 to TRBJ2-5, with D perhaps matching TRBD2 (5 bases). Trimming cost V 1 base and J 3 bases, with 6 bases left between them. The germline CDR1 and CDR2 sequences are LGHDT and YNNKEL (reference sequence). There are 13 residues in the CDR3. The chain's CDR3 is CASSQVGEETQYF. The CDR3 DNA is TGTGCCAGCAGCCAAGTCGGGGAAGAGACCCAGTACTTC.

There are a few counts of this clonotype. One end of the junction is discordant with germline, which a read error may explain. The chain combines TRBV7-7 with TRBJ2-2; D is unclear. The CDR3 has 13 residues. CDR1 is SSHAT and CDR2 is FNYEAQ in the germline V gene (reference sequence). CDR3 residues: CASSFLRTGELFF. The CDR3 coding sequence is TGTGCTAGCAGCTTCCTAAGAACCGGGGAGCTGTTTTTT.